This record looks at one T cell receptor beta chain sequence and its context. No cognate antigen has been identified for it. As a mouse receptor, it takes its gene names and germline sequences from the mouse. The CDR3 end lies 4 residues beyond the end of the read and is filled in from the germline J gene. The entry originates in a study of CD8+ T cells in alopecia areata (dated by TCRdb to the late 2010s). Study-level background: Female C3H/HeJ recipients, roughly 6-10 weeks old, were grafted with skin from C3H/HeJ donors with spontaneous alopecia (about 6-12 months old). The study used high-throughput TCRbeta sequencing to examine T cell clonal expansion in alopecia areata, in both the C3H/HeJ mouse model and human patients. Scalp clonality was compared among normal scalp (n=4), patchy alopecia areata scalp (n=8), and alopecia totalis/universalis scalp (n=8). The RNA source kit depended on sample type: the PAXgene miRNA kit for fixed scalp, the miRNeasy kit for PBMCs, and the RNeasy kit for mouse skin. immunoSEQ multiplex PCR using 35 Vbeta forward primers and 13 Jbeta reverse primers was used to amplify TCRbeta CDR3 regions. On the human side, TCRbeta sequencing was run on scalp tissue and on sorted CD4+ and CD8+ peripheral blood T cells from healthy controls and from alopecia areata patients with either patchy or totalis/universalis disease. The study at large found these results: Resident alphabeta T cells in normal human skin are also sequenced, complicating scalp TCR repertoire analysis, unlike mouse skin dominated by gammadelta T cells. Lesional scalp, especially in alopecia totalis/universalis, showed higher clonality and more expanded CD8+ clones than normal scalp, suggesting antigenic drive. TCR sequences shared between patients were less clear than in mice, possibly partly because of HLA diversity in the patient population.

For CDR1 and CDR2, the germline V gene lists MSHET and SYDVDS. The junction shows trimming of 6 bases on V and 0 bases on J, plus 5 bases between the germline ends. The CDR3, cysteine through phenylalanine, is 12 amino acids long. Part of the CDR3 DNA is given, 24 bases translated from base 1. Library method: the immunoSEQ multiplex PCR assay. RNA was extracted from all samples and reverse transcribed into cDNA, which served as template for TCR sequencing. SuperScript III was used for first-strand cDNA synthesis, primed with a 2:1 mix of oligo-dT and random hexamers. A synthetic immune receptor repertoire was used to assess amplification bias, and residual bias was removed computationally. Sequencing of the libraries was done on Illumina HiSeq with 60 bp reads that cover the CDR3, reading from J toward V. In the paper's pipeline: Raw reads were preprocessed to remove errors, and CDR3 was defined by IMGT conventions from the conserved cysteine to phenylalanine. To get clonality, Shannon entropy was normalized by log2 of the number of productive unique TCRs and the result was subtracted from 1. Whether scalp clones were CD4 or CD8 was inferred by matching scalp TCRbeta sequences against CD4 and CD8 repertoires sorted from blood. What TCRdb holds here is the immuneACCESS table cut down to in-frame rearrangements. Part of the clones is not present; checked against another copy, under half of the missing clones reflect an unresolved V gene, and the others are unexplained. V, J and clone size are taken as reported in that table, and D and trimming were inferred from the DNA itself. There are some 110,000 clones in this sample, and none of them is a singleton. The biggest ten clones account for less than 20% of the sample.

The sequence joins TRBV29 to TRBJ1-2, with an unclear D gene assignment. Sequences were obtained from lesional skin. The TCR was taken from a C3H/HeJ mouse with alopecia areata. With respect to MHC, this strain carries the haplotype H2-k. The DNA read from the CDR3 is TGTGCTAGCAGACAGACAAACTCC. It specifies CASRQTNS. The whole CDR3 sequence reads CASRQTNSDYTF.